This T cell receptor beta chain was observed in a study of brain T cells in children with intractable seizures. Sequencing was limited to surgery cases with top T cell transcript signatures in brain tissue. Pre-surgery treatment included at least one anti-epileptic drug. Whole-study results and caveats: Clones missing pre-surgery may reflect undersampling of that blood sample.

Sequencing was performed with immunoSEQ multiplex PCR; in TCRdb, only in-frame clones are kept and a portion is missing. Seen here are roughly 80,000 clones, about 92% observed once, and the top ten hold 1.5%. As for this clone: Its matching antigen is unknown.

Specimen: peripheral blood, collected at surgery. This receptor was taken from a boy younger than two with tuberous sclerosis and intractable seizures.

CDR3 sequence: CASRPHTYEQYF. CDR3 sequence (DNA): TGTGCCAGCAGGCCTCATACCTACGAGCAGTACTTC. The chain carries TRBV5-8 and TRBJ2-7; D not certain. Trimming removed 5 bases from V and 2 bases from J, with 8 bases in between. Germline values: CDR1 SGHTS, CDR2 YDEGEE. CDR3 length equals 12 residues.